This T cell receptor (beta chain) was documented in a study of blood T cell repertoires in COVID-19. Looking at the study overall: Some COVID-19 samples were acute and others convalescent; all came from the United States, Italy and Spain. PBMCs, B-cell-depleted T cells, or T cells were the source of the cDNA or gDNA that made up the material.

CDR3 length: 13 residues. V shed 6 bases, J shed 0 bases, and the junction held 2 bases outside the gene matches. The germline CDR1 and CDR2 sequences are SGHAT and FQNNGV. In the authors' methods: Estimates of nucleated cell counts were drawn from the amplification of reference gene primers. Repertoires were generated with immunoSEQ multiplex PCR, while TCRdb's copy carries only in-frame clones and drops some. The V and J calls and the clone size are those of that table, but D and trimming were determined from the DNA. The sample includes approximately 270,000 clones, roughly 85% of them seen just once.

The specimen sequenced was peripheral blood. The rearrangement joins TRBV11-2 to TRBJ2-7; 7 bases align to TRBD2. The receptor's source is a woman aged 70 to 79 with acute or convalescent COVID-19. CDR3 sequence: CASRRGSSYEQYF. The CDR3 region has the DNA TGTGCCAGCAGACGCGGGAGCTCCTACGAGCAGTACTTC. The full variable domain, with the rest looked up from reference TRBV11-2 and TRBJ2-7, is EAGVAQSPRYKIIEKRQSVAFWCNPISGHATLYWYQQILGQGPKLLIQFQNNGVVDDSQLPKDRFSAERLKGVDSTLKIQPAKLEDSAVYLCASRRGSSYEQYFGPGTRLTVT.